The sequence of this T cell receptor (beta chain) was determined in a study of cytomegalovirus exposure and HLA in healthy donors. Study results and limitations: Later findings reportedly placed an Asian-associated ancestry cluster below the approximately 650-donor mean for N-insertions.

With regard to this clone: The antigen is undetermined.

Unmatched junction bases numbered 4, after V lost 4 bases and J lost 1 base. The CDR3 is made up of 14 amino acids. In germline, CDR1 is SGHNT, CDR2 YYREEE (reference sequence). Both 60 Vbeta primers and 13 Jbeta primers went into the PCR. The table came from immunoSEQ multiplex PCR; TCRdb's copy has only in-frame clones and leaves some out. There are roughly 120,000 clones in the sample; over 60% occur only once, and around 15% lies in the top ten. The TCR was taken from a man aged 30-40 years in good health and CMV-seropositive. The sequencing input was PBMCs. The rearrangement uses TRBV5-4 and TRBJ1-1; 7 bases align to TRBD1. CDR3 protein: CASSLGTANTEAFF. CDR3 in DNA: TGTGCCAGCAGCCTTGGGACAGCGAACACTGAAGCTTTCTTT.